What follows are 14 T cell receptor beta chains derived from one specimen sequenced in a study of identical twins. TCRdb re-derived calls from the 5' RACE reads in MiXCR, one entry per CDR3 protein. The sample carries 650,000 to 800,000 distinct CDR3 sequences, more than 6.5% recorded once. The data also belong to a second study, concerning yellow fever vaccine responses in identical twins.

The sequencing sample was made of PBMCs. These receptors all stem from a young woman in good health.

Ten or more counts support this clonotype. The chain combines TRBV20-1 with TRBJ2-1, with D possibly TRBD1 on 6 matching bases. This CDR3 is built from 13 residues. Germline V lookup: CDR1 DFQATT, CDR2 SNEGSKA (reference sequence). Trimming removed 5 bases from V and 8 bases from J, with 16 bases in between. CDR3 coding DNA: TGCAGTGCTTTCCGGGACAACGGGCATGAGCAGTTCTTC. Translated: CSAFRDNGHEQFF.

This CDR3 reads CSASQGATEAFF. The CDR3, as DNA: TGCAGTGCTAGCCAGGGGGCTACTGAAGCTTTCTTT. The rearrangement joins TRBV20-1 to TRBJ1-1, with TRBD1 matching 8 bases. The trim removed 3 bases at V and 5 bases at J, leaving 2 bases unmatched. There are 12 residues in the CDR3. The germline V gene encodes CDR1 DFQATT and CDR2 SNEGSKA (reference sequence).

The genes are TRBV4-2 and TRBJ1-1; no clear D. The CDR3 has 16 residues. Germline V gene data show CDR1 as LGHNA and CDR2 as YNFKEQ. V was shortened by 0 bases and J by 1 base, with 12 bases between the two germline ends. CDR3 residues: CASSQEGSRTNTEAFF. The DNA of the CDR3 is TGTGCCAGCAGCCAAGAGGGAAGCAGGACGAACACTGAAGCTTTCTTT.

This clonotype was observed a few times. V is TRBV9 and J is TRBJ2-5; 7 bases are shared with TRBD2. The V gene's germline CDR1 is SGDLS and CDR2 YYNGEE. The CDR3 has 15 residues. With V trimmed by 0 bases and J by 5 bases, 7 bases remained unmatched. CDR3 DNA sequence: TGTGCCAGCAGCGTAGCTAACGGGGGAGGGGAGACCCAGTACTTC. It encodes CASSVANGGGETQYF.

This clonotype was found a few times. The chain has TRBV6-5 and TRBJ2-1; 9 bases map to TRBD1. V gave up 2 bases and J gave up 4 bases; unmatched junction bases: 3. Looked up from germline, CDR1 is MNHEY and CDR2 is SVGAGI. The CDR3 spans 15 residues. The CDR3 DNA reads as TGTGCCAGCAGTTACGGGACAGGGTTGTACAATGAGCAGTTCTTC. Translation: CASSYGTGLYNEQFF.

This clonotype was seen more than once but under ten times. V and J are TRBV4-3 and TRBJ2-3; 14 nucleotides agree with TRBD2. The CDR3 is made up of 17 amino acids. V was clipped by 0 bases and J by 4 bases; unmatched bases: 3. Germline CDR1 reads LGHNA; CDR2 reads YSLEER. This CDR3 reads CASSQEKGLAGADTQYF. The DNA for the CDR3 is TGCGCCAGCAGCCAAGAAAAGGGACTAGCGGGAGCAGATACGCAGTATTTT.

This clonotype has more than one count but fewer than ten. V gene TRBV4-3 combines with J gene TRBJ2-5, with 12 bases identical to TRBD2. Trimming cost V 0 bases and J 3 bases; bases outside gene matches: 5. The CDR3 consists of 17 residues. Germline values: CDR1 LGHNA, CDR2 YSLEER. The CDR3 nucleotides read TGCGCCAGCAGCCAAGATTGGACTAGCGGGGCTGAAGAGACCCAGTACTTC. This gives the protein CASSQDWTSGAEETQYF.

This clonotype was counted ten times or more. V gene TRBV20-1 combines with J gene TRBJ2-1; D tentatively reads TRBD1 or TRBD2 (5 bases each). Germline V gene lookup returns CDR1 DFQATT and CDR2 SNEGSKA (reference sequence). The CDR3 extends over 16 amino acids. The V end lost 2 bases, the J end lost 4 bases, and 18 bases lay between the germline ends. This chain's CDR3 is CSARKRDRSGYNEQFF. Written as DNA, the CDR3 is TGCAGTGCTAGAAAAAGGGACCGTTCGGGGTACAATGAGCAGTTCTTC.

The chain has TRBV12-3 or TRBV12-4 and TRBJ2-5; D assignment may be TRBD1 or TRBD2 (5 bases each). The length of the CDR3 is 14 residues. The V end lost 8 bases, the J end lost 5 bases, and 18 bases lay between the germline ends. Written as DNA, the CDR3 is TGTGCCAGCCAGTTGCTCCAGGGACGGGAGACCCAGTACTTC. It specifies CASQLLQGRETQYF.

This clonotype was seen only a few times. V usage is TRBV24-1 and J usage is TRBJ2-1, with 8 nucleotides matching TRBD2. The CDR3 length is 16 residues. The V and J ends lost 0 bases and 4 bases, in that order; junction bases with no gene match: 4. CDR1 and CDR2 (germline): KGHDR, SFDVKD. This CDR3 is CATSDLVAGNYNEQFF. CDR3 sequence (DNA): TGTGCCACCAGTGATTTGGTAGCGGGGAATTACAATGAGCAGTTCTTC.

This clonotype was counted between two and nine times. This chain joins TRBV7-9 and TRBJ2-3; 14 bases agree with TRBD2. This CDR3 comprises 16 residues. Germline V CDR1 and CDR2: SEHNR, FQNEAQ (reference sequence). V dropped 5 bases and J dropped 2; count of bases not matched to a gene: 3. This CDR3 is CASSEGLAGVTDTQYF. DNA for the CDR3: TGTGCCAGCAGCGAGGGACTAGCGGGAGTCACAGATACGCAGTATTTT.

The V gene is TRBV4-3, the J gene TRBJ2-1; maybe TRBD1 (6 bases). The germline V gene has CDR1 LGHNA and CDR2 YSLEER. There are 17 residues in the CDR3. Trimming pared 0 bases from V and 3 bases from J, leaving 15 bases between. The CDR3 region is CASSQDGDTSSYNEQFF. Written as DNA, the CDR3 is TGCGCCAGCAGCCAAGATGGGGACACAAGCAGCTACAATGAGCAGTTCTTC.

The table lists this clonotype with a few counts. J is TRBJ2-1 and V is TRBV7-9; D unclear. V was shortened by 2 bases and J by 1 base, with 6 bases between the two germline ends. The germline CDR1 and CDR2 sequences are SEHNR and FQNEAQ (reference sequence). The length of the CDR3 is 14 residues. In DNA form, the CDR3 reads TGTGCCAGCAGCTTAAGCCAATCCTACAATGAGCAGTTCTTC. Translation gives CASSLSQSYNEQFF.

The rearrangement uses TRBV7-9 and TRBJ2-5; no reliable D call. Germline-derived CDR1 and CDR2 are SEHNR and FQNEAQ (reference sequence). The CDR3 has 12 amino acids. V was cut by 6 bases and J by 1 base, with 6 bases left in between. As DNA, the CDR3 is TGTGCCAGCAGGGACGTCCAAGAGACCCAGTACTTC. It yields the protein CASRDVQETQYF.